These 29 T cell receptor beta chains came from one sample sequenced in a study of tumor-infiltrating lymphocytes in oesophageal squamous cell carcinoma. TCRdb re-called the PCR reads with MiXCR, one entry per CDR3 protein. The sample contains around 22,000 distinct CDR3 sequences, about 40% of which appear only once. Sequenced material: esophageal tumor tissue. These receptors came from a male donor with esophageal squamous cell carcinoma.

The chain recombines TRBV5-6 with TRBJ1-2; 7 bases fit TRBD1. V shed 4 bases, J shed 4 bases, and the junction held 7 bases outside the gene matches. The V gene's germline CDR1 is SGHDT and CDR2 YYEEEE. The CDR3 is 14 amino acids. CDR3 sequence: CASSPRQGFYGYTF. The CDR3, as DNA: TGTGCCAGCAGCCCGAGACAGGGATTCTATGGCTACACCTTC.

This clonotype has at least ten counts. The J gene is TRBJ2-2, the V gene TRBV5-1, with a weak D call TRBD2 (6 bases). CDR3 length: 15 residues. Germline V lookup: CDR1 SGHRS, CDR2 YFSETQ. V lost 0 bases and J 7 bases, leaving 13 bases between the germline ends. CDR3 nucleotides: TGCGCCAGCAGCTTGGAAAGTCGGGAGATCGGGGAGCTGTTTTTT. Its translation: CASSLESREIGELFF.

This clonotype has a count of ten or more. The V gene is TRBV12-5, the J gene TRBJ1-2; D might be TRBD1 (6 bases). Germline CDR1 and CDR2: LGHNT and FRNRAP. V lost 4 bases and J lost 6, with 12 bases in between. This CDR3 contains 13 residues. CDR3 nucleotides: TGTGCTAGTGGTTCCAACAGGGTACATGGCTACACCTTC. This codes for CASGSNRVHGYTF.

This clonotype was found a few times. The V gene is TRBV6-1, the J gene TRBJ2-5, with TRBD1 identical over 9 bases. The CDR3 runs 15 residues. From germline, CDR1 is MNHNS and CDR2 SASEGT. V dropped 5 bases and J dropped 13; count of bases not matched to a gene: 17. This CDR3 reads CASSFWTGVDRELYF. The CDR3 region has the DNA TGTGCCAGCAGTTTCTGGACAGGGGTGGATAGGGAGCTGTACTTC.

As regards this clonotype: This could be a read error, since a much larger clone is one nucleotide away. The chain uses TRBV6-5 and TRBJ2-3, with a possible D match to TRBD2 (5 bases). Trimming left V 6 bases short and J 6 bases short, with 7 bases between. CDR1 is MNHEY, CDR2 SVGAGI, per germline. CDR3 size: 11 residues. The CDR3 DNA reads TGTGCCAGCAGCCCGGGGGATACGCAGTATTTT. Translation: CASSPGDTQYF.

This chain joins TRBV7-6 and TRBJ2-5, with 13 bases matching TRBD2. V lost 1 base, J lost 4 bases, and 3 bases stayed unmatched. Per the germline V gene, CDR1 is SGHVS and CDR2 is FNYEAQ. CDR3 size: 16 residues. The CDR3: CASSLGGLAGAETQYF. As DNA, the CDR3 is TGTGCCAGCAGCTTAGGCGGACTAGCGGGAGCAGAGACCCAGTACTTC.

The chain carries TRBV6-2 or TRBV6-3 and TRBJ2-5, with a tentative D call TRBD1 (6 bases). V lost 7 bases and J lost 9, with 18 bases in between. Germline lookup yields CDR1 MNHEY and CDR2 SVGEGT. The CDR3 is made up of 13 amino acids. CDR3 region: CASTIGGHGPQYF. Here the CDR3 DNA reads TGTGCCAGCACAATAGGGGGTCACGGGCCCCAGTACTTC.

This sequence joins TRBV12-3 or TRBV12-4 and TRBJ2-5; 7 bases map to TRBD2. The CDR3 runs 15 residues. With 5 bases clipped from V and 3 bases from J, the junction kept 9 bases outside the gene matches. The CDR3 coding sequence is TGTGCCAGCAGTCTCCGGACTAGGTCCAAAGAGACCCAGTACTTC. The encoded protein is CASSLRTRSKETQYF.

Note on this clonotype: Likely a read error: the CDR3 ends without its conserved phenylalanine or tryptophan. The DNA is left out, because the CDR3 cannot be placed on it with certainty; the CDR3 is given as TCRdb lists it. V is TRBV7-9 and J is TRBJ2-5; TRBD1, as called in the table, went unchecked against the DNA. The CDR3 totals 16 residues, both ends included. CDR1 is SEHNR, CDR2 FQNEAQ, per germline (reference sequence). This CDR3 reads CASTPGEGYNEQFFGA.

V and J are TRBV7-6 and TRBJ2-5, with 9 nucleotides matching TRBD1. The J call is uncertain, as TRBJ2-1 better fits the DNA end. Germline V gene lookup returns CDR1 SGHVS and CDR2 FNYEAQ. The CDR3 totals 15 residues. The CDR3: CASTGTGWGAGEQFF. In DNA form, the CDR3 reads TGTGCCAGTACCGGGACAGGGTGGGGGGCCGGTGAGCAGTTCTTC.

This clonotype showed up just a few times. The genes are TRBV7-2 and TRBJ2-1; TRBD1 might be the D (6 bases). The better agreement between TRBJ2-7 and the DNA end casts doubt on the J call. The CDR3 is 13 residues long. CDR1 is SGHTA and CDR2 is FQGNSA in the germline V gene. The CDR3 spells CASSRQDRYEQYF. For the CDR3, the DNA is TGTGCCAGCAGTAGACAGGACCGCTACGAGCAGTACTTC.

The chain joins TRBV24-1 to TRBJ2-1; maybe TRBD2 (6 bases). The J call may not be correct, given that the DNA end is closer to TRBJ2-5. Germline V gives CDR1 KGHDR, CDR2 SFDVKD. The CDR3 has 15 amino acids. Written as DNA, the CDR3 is TGTGCCACCAGTGACATCGGGAGTCGCCAAGAGACCCAGTACTTC. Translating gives CATSDIGSRQETQYF.

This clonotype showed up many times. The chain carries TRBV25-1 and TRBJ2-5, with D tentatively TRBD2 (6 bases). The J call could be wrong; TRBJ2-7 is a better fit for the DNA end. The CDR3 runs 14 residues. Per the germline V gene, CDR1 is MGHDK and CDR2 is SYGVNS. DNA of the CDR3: TGTGCCAGCAGTGAGGATGGAGGGTCTCACGAGCAGTACTTC. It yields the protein CASSEDGGSHEQYF.

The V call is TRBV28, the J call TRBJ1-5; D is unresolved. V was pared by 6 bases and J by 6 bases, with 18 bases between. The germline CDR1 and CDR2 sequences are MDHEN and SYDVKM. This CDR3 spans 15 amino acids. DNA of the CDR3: TGTGCCAGCAGGCGGGGAGAAAGGGTTCGTCAGCCCCAGCATTTT. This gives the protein CASRRGERVRQPQHF.

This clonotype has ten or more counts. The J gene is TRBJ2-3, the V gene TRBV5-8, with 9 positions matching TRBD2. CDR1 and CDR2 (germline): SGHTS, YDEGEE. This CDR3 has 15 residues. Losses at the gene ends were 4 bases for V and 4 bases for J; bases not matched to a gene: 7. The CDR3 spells CASSPSGRSSDTQYF. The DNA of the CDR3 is TGTGCCAGCAGCCCCAGCGGGAGGTCCTCAGATACGCAGTATTTT.

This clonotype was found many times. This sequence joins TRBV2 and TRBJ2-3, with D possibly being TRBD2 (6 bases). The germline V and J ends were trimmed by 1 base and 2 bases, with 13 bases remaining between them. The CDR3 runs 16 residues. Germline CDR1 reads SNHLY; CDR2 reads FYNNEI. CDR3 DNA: TGTGCCAGCAGTGAAGTGGCGACTAGAGCCACAGATACGCAGTATTTT. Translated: CASSEVATRATDTQYF. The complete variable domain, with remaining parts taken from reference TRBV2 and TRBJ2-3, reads EPEVTQTPSHQVTQMGQEVILRCVPISNHLYFYWYRQILGQKVEFLVSFYNNEISEKSEIFDDQFSVERPDGSNFTLKIRSTKLEDSAMYFCASSEVATRATDTQYFGPGTRLTVL.

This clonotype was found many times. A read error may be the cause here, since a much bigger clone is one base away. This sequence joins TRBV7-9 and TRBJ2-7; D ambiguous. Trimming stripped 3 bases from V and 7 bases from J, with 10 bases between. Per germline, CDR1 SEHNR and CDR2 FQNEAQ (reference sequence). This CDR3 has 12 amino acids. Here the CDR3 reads CASSFVENEQYF. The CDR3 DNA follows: TGTGCCAGCAGCTTTGTGGAAAATGAGCAGTACTTC.

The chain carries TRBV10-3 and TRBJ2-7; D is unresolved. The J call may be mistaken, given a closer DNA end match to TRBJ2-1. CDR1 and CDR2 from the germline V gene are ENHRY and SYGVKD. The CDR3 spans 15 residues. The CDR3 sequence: CAISDPGRSSYEQFF. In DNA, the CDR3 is TGTGCCATCAGTGACCCCGGACGGTCCTCCTACGAGCAGTTCTTC.

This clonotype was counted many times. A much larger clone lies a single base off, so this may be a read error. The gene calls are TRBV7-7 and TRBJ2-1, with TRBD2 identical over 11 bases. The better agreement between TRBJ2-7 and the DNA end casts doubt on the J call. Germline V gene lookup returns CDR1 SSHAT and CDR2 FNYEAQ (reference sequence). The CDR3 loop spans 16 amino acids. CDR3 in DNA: TGTGCTAGCAGCCCCGGACTAGCGGGCTCCTACAATGAGCAGTACTTC. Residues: CASSPGLAGSYNEQYF.

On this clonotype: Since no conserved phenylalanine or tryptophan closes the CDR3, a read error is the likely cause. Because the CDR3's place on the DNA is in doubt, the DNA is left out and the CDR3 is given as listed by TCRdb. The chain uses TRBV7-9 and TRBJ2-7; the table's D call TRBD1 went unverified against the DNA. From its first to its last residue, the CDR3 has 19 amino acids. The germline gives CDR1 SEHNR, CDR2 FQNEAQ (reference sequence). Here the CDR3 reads CASSLATGRYGQETQYFGN.

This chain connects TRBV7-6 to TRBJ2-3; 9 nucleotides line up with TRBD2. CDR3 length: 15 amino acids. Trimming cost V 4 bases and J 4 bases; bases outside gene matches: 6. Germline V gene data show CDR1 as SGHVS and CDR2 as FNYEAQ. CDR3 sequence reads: CASSSSGIVADTQYF. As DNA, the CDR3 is TGTGCCAGCAGCTCTAGCGGGATAGTCGCAGATACGCAGTATTTT.

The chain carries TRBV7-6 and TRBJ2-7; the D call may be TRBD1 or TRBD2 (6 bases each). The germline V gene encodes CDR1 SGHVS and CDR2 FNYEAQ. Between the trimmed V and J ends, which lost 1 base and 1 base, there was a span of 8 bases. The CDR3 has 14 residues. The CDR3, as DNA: TGTGCCAGCAGCTTAGGAGGGGGGTCCTACGAGCAGTACTTC. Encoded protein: CASSLGGGSYEQYF. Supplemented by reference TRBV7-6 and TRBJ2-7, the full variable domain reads GAGVSQSPRYKVTKRGQDVALRCDPISGHVSLYWYRQALGQGPEFLTYFNYEAQQDKSGLPNDRFSAERPEGSISTLTIQRTEQRDSAMYRCASSLGGGSYEQYFGPGTRLTVT.

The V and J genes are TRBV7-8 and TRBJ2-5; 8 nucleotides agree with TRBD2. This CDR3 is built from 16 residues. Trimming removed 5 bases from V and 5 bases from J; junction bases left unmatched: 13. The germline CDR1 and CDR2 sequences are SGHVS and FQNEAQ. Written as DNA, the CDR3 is TGTGCCAGCAGCGAGAGGACTAGCTACCCCACGGAGACCCAGTACTTC. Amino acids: CASSERTSYPTETQYF.

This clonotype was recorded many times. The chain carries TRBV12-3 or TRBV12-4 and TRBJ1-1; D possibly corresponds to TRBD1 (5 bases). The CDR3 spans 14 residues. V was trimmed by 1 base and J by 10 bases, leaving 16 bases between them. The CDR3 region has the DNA TGTGCCAGCAGTTTAGATGAGTGGACCGGGGGAGCTTTCTTT. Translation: CASSLDEWTGGAFF.

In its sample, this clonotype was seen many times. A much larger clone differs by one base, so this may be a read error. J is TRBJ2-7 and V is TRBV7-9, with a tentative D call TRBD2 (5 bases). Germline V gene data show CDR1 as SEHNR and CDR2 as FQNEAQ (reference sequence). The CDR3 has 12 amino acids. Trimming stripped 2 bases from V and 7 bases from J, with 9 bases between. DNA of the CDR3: TGTGCCAGCAGCTTACCCGGGAATGAGCAGTACTTC. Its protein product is CASSLPGNEQYF.

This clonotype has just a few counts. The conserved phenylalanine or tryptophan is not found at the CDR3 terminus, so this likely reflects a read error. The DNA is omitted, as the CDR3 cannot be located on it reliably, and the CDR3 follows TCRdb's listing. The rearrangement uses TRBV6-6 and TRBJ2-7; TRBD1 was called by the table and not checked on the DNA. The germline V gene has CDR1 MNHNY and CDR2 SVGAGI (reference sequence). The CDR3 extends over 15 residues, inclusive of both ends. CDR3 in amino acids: CASSSDRGRRYTFGS.

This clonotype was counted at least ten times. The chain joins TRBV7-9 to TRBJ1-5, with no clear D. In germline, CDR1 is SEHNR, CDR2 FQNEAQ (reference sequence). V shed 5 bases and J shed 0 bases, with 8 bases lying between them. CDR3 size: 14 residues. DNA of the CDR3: TGTGCCAGCAGCCCACACAGTAGCAATCAGCCCCAGCATTTT. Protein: CASSPHSSNQPQHF.

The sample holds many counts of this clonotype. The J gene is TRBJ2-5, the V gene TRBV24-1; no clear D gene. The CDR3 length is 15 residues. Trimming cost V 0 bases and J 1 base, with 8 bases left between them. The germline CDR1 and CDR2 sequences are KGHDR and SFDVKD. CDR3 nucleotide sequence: TGTGCCACCAGTGATTTGGACGGCCTCCAAGAGACCCAGTACTTC. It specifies CATSDLDGLQETQYF.

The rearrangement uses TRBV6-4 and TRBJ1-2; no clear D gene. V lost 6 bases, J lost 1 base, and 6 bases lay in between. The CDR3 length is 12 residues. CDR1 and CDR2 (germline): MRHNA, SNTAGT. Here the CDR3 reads CASRGSNYGYTF. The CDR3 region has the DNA TGTGCCAGCAGGGGCAGTAACTATGGCTACACCTTC.